The 6 T cell receptor beta chains presented below share a single source sample, sequenced in a study of shared clonotypes between healthy human individuals. Generated by immunoSEQ multiplex PCR, the TCRdb table keeps only in-frame clones and is missing some. The top ten clones hold 1.5% to 2% of a sample with about 1.9 million clones, about 93% of them seen once. Naive-designated CD8 cells lacked CD45RO, were positively enriched for CCR7, and omitted terminally differentiated effector memory CD45RA+ cells. Sequenced input: naive CD8+ T cells from PBMCs. These receptors originate from a man aged 18 to 30 in good health. Some clones in this sample may be carry-over from other donors' samples.

The rearrangement joins TRBV11-2 to TRBJ2-1; 7 bases match TRBD1. Germline V gene sequence: CDR1 SGHAT, CDR2 FQNNGV. J lost 5 bases, V lost 6 bases, and 7 bases had no gene match. The CDR3 is 14 amino acids. As DNA, the CDR3 is TGTGCCAGCAGAGGACAGGAGTACAACAATGAGCAGTTCTTC. As protein: CASRGQEYNNEQFF. Based on the CDR3 plus reference TRBV11-2 and TRBJ2-1, the full variable domain is EAGVAQSPRYKIIEKRQSVAFWCNPISGHATLYWYQQILGQGPKLLIQFQNNGVVDDSQLPKDRFSAERLKGVDSTLKIQPAKLEDSAVYLCASRGQEYNNEQFFGPGTRLTVL.

This rearrangement joins TRBV7-9 to TRBJ2-1, with D unclear. V was trimmed by 1 base and J by 7 bases, leaving 8 bases between them. In germline, CDR1 is SEHNR, CDR2 FQNEAQ (reference sequence). The CDR3 has 13 amino acids. Written as DNA, the CDR3 is TGTGCCAGCAGCTTAGGGGATGGAAATGAGCAGTTCTTC. Amino acids: CASSLGDGNEQFF.

This clone has more than one count but fewer than ten. V is TRBV18 and J is TRBJ1-5; no clear D gene. V was cut by 4 bases and J by 7 bases, with 14 bases left in between. Germline assignment: CDR1 KGHSH and CDR2 LQKENI. This CDR3 has 14 amino acids. In DNA, the CDR3 is TGTGCCAGCTCACTGGCCGAATGGGGACAGCCCCAGCATTTT. Translated: CASSLAEWGQPQHF.

With respect to this clone: Different DNA sequences within this sample yield the same CDR3. The chain links TRBV27 to TRBJ2-1, with D possibly called TRBD1 or TRBD2 (5 bases each). The CDR3 sequence is 14 residues long. Germline CDR1 is MNHEY and CDR2 is SMNVEV (reference sequence). V was trimmed by 2 bases and J by 2 bases, leaving 7 bases between them. CDR3 DNA: TGTGCCAGCAGTTTAGGGGGACCCTACAATGAGCAGTTCTTC. This translates into CASSLGGPYNEQFF.

The chain links TRBV7-9 to TRBJ2-1, with a weak D call TRBD1 (6 bases). Trimming pared 8 bases from V and 5 bases from J, leaving 19 bases between. CDR3 length equals 15 residues. Germline CDR1 is SEHNR and CDR2 is FQNEAQ (reference sequence). Here the CDR3 reads CASYTMGAGNNEQFF. CDR3 DNA sequence: TGTGCCAGCTACACTATGGGGGCCGGGAACAATGAGCAGTTCTTC.

The chain couples TRBV4-1 to TRBJ1-1, with D hard to call. Looked up from germline, CDR1 is MGHRA and CDR2 is YSYEKL. The V end lost 4 bases, the J end lost 1 base, and 13 bases lay between the germline ends. CDR3 length: 15 amino acids. This CDR3 reads CASSPLAMANTEAFF. The CDR3 DNA follows: TGCGCCAGCAGCCCCCTGGCTATGGCGAACACTGAAGCTTTCTTT.